These T cell receptor beta chains were read from a single sample in a study of T-cell memory formation after mild COVID-19. MiXCR, applied by TCRdb to the 5' RACE reads, yields one record per CDR3 protein. The data contain approximately 340,000 distinct CDR3 sequences, roughly 15% of them seen just once; the ten biggest clones take up 20% to 25%. Sequenced sample: PBMCs or a T cell subset sorted from them (not recorded which). These receptors all stem from a man younger than 35 who had mild COVID-19 (a few samples of this study predate the infection). Cell type and time point are not known. CDR3s include the opening cysteine and the closing phenylalanine or tryptophan. Fields, in order: clone size, D gene, J gene, V gene, CDR3 protein, CDR3 DNA. A D gene is named only where the DNA matches it firmly. The listing skips clone size in some rows; elsewhere it reads once, few, many or a size class.

>.|.|TRBJ2-7|TRBV7-9
CASSPENSFLGEQYF
TGTGCCAGCAGCCCAGAGAATTCGTTCCTGGGGGAGCAGTACTTC
>.|.|TRBJ2-2|TRBV9
CASSVDHPGELFF
TGTGCCAGCAGCGTAGACCATCCCGGGGAGCTGTTTTTT
>many|.|TRBJ2-2|TRBV5-1
CASSPRGAGTGELFF
TGCGCCAGCAGCCCACGGGGGGCTGGGACCGGGGAGCTGTTTTTT
>.|TRBD1|TRBJ2-2|TRBV7-2
CASSRQGADGELFF
TGTGCCAGCAGCCGACAGGGGGCGGACGGGGAGCTGTTTTTT
>few|TRBD2|TRBJ2-1|TRBV5-1
CASSNGTSGYNEQFF
TGCGCCAGCAGCAACGGGACTAGCGGTTACAATGAGCAGTTCTTC
>.|.|TRBJ2-2|TRBV2
CASSGTYDEELFF
TGTGCCAGCAGTGGGACATACGACGAAGAGCTGTTTTTT
>.|TRBD2|TRBJ2-2|TRBV20-1
CSATTSGGWYTGELFF
TGCAGTGCCACGACTAGCGGGGGGTGGTACACCGGGGAGCTGTTTTTT
>.|TRBD2|TRBJ2-5|TRBV6-2/TRBV6-3
CASTSRRGAVETQYF
TGTGCCAGCACCTCCCGGCGGGGGGCGGTTGAGACCCAGTACTTC
>.|.|TRBJ1-1|TRBV7-9
CASSPRTVEAFF
TGTGCCAGCAGCCCCCGGACGGTTGAAGCTTTCTTT
>.|.|TRBJ2-1|TRBV3-1
CASSQGPSTDNEQFF
TGTGCCAGCAGCCAAGGACCCTCGACAGACAATGAGCAGTTCTTC
>many|TRBD2|TRBJ2-1|TRBV5-5
CASSLGPLAGEQFF
TGTGCCAGCAGCTTGGGTCCCCTAGCGGGAGAGCAGTTCTTC
>few|.|TRBJ2-7|TRBV20-1
CSAAQGSYEQYF
TGCAGTGCTGCACAGGGTTCCTACGAGCAGTACTTC
>.|.|TRBJ2-4|TRBV12-3/TRBV12-4
CASSYGVLPLAKNIQYF
TGTGCCAGCAGTTACGGTGTCCTACCGTTAGCCAAAAACATTCAGTACTTC
>many|TRBD1|TRBJ1-2|TRBV27
CASSATGDYGYTF
TGTGCCAGCAGTGCGACAGGGGACTATGGCTACACCTTC
>.|.|TRBJ1-3|TRBV9
CASSAHTSGNTIYF
TGTGCCAGCAGCGCCCACACCTCTGGAAACACCATATATTTT
>.|.|TRBJ2-7|TRBV3-1
CASSQEDSRSYEQYF
TGTGCCAGCAGCCAAGAGGACTCAAGGTCCTACGAGCAGTACTTC
>.|.|TRBJ1-2|TRBV19
CASSPRDDGYTF
TGTGCCAGTAGTCCGAGGGATGATGGCTACACCTTC
>many|.|TRBJ1-6|TRBV6-1
CAGTSSASSPLHF
TGTGCCGGCACAAGCAGCGCTAGTTCACCCCTCCACTTT
>few|.|TRBJ1-2|TRBV4-1
CASSPGPLGGYTF
TGCGCCAGCAGCCCAGGTCCCCTGGGGGGCTACACCTTC
>.|.|TRBJ2-3|TRBV6-5
CASSPNVRDTQYF
TGTGCCAGCAGTCCAAACGTCCGGGATACGCAGTATTTT
>many|.|TRBJ2-5|TRBV6-5
CASSFQGETQYF
TGTGCCAGCAGCTTCCAGGGTGAGACCCAGTACTTC
>many|TRBD1|TRBJ2-1|TRBV7-6
CASSYTDRGRLEQFF
TGTGCCAGCAGTTACACGGACAGGGGGCGCCTTGAGCAGTTCTTC
>few|.|TRBJ2-1|TRBV6-5
CASSYPGLEDEQFF
TGTGCCAGCAGTTATCCCGGGTTAGAGGATGAGCAGTTCTTC
>.|TRBD1|TRBJ1-1|TRBV14
CASSLDRGLGAFF
TGTGCCAGCAGCCTCGACAGGGGGCTTGGGGCTTTCTTT
>few|.|TRBJ2-7|TRBV5-1
CASSLAPGDEQYF
TGCGCCAGCAGCTTGGCCCCCGGCGACGAGCAGTACTTC
>.|TRBD1|TRBJ1-1|TRBV11-3
CASSPTTGKEDTEAFF
TGTGCCAGCAGCCCTACGACAGGGAAGGAAGACACTGAAGCTTTCTTT
>.|.|TRBJ1-5|TRBV30
CAWSRLRGPQHF
TGTGCCTGGAGCAGGCTACGAGGGCCCCAGCATTTT
>.|TRBD2|TRBJ2-5|TRBV12-3/TRBV12-4
CASRGGNYRETQYF
TGTGCCAGCAGGGGGGGGAATTACAGAGAGACCCAGTACTTC
>.|.|TRBJ2-7|TRBV30
CAWSVDRAYEQYF
TGTGCCTGGAGTGTCGACAGAGCCTACGAGCAGTACTTC
>.|.|TRBJ2-5|TRBV2
CASSDVPPGTQYF
TGTGCCAGCAGTGATGTACCCCCCGGGACCCAGTACTTC
>.|.|TRBJ1-1|TRBV7-9
CASSFPEGVGTEAFF
TGTGCCAGCAGCTTCCCTGAGGGAGTGGGCACTGAAGCTTTCTTT
>many|.|TRBJ1-5|TRBV3-1
CASSSGPGPQHF
TGTGCCAGCAGCTCCGGGCCGGGGCCCCAGCATTTT
>few|.|TRBJ2-3|TRBV4-2
CASSQVEYPTDTQYF
TGTGCCAGCAGCCAAGTGGAGTACCCCACAGATACGCAGTATTTT
>.|TRBD2|TRBJ2-1|TRBV20-1
CSARVTGGRRGEQFF
TGCAGTGCTAGGGTAACGGGGGGGCGAAGGGGTGAGCAGTTCTTC
>few|TRBD1|TRBJ1-1|TRBV5-1
CASSRGQGANTEAFF
TGCGCCAGCAGCAGAGGACAGGGGGCGAACACTGAAGCTTTCTTT
>.|.|TRBJ1-1|TRBV28
CAGSTGGGTEAFF
TGTGCCGGTTCTACTGGAGGAGGCACTGAAGCTTTCTTT
>.|TRBD2|TRBJ2-7|TRBV5-1
CASSVLSGGSSYEQYF
TGCGCCAGCAGCGTGCTTAGCGGGGGCTCCTCCTACGAGCAGTACTTC
>.|.|TRBJ2-3|TRBV20-1
CSARGTETTDTQYF
TGCAGTGCTCGGGGGACCGAGACCACAGATACGCAGTATTTT
>.|.|TRBJ1-1|TRBV4-1
CASSQPPGTPSEAFF
TGCGCCAGCAGCCAGCCCCCTGGGACACCCTCTGAAGCTTTCTTT
>.|.|TRBJ2-5|TRBV27
CASRGLEETQYF
TGTGCCAGCAGAGGGCTGGAGGAGACCCAGTACTTC
>.|TRBD1|TRBJ1-2|TRBV28
CASSPTTRDRGGHGYTF
TGTGCCAGCAGTCCGACGACCCGGGACAGGGGGGGGCATGGCTACACCTTC
>.|.|TRBJ2-2|TRBV3-1
CASSQDRTPRTGELFF
TGTGCCAGCAGCCAAGACAGGACCCCGAGGACCGGGGAGCTGTTTTTT
>few|TRBD1|TRBJ1-5|TRBV23-1
CASSPRTGGSNQPQHF
TGCGCCAGCAGTCCACGGACAGGGGGAAGCAATCAGCCCCAGCATTTT
>few|.|TRBJ2-7|TRBV18
CASSLGSGQNYEQYF
TGTGCCAGCTCACTTGGGTCTGGACAGAACTACGAGCAGTACTTC
>few|TRBD2|TRBJ2-5|TRBV7-2
CASSSGGLARETQYF
TGTGCCAGCAGCTCCGGAGGACTAGCGAGGGAGACCCAGTACTTC
>few|TRBD2|TRBJ2-1|TRBV7-2
CASSLETSGLYNEQFF
TGTGCCAGCAGCTTAGAGACTAGCGGTCTTTACAATGAGCAGTTCTTC
>many|.|TRBJ2-5|TRBV5-1
CASSWAWSIETQYF
TGCGCCAGCAGCTGGGCCTGGTCAATAGAGACCCAGTACTTC
>.|.|TRBJ2-7|TRBV7-9
CASSLIGGGYSYEQYF
TGTGCCAGCAGCCTCATAGGAGGGGGATATTCCTACGAGCAGTACTTC
>.|.|TRBJ1-5|TRBV7-2
CASSFALGQPQHF
TGTGCCAGCAGCTTCGCCTTGGGTCAGCCCCAGCATTTT
>many|TRBD2|TRBJ2-3|TRBV6-4
CASSASGGDSTDTQYF
TGTGCCAGCAGTGCTAGCGGGGGGGATTCCACAGATACGCAGTATTTT
>.|.|TRBJ1-1|TRBV6-1
CASPKGPPGNTEAFF
TGTGCCAGCCCGAAAGGCCCCCCAGGAAACACTGAAGCTTTCTTT
>.|.|TRBJ1-2|TRBV18
CASSPSVDSIYGYTF
TGTGCCAGCTCACCATCCGTGGACAGCATCTATGGCTACACCTTC
>many|.|TRBJ2-3|TRBV10-1
CASSGGDSTDTQYF
TGCGCCAGCAGTGGCGGGGATAGCACAGATACGCAGTATTTT
>.|TRBD1|TRBJ2-3|TRBV20-1
CSAFAGRDRALTDTQYF
TGCAGTGCGTTCGCAGGCCGGGACAGAGCTCTCACAGATACGCAGTATTTT